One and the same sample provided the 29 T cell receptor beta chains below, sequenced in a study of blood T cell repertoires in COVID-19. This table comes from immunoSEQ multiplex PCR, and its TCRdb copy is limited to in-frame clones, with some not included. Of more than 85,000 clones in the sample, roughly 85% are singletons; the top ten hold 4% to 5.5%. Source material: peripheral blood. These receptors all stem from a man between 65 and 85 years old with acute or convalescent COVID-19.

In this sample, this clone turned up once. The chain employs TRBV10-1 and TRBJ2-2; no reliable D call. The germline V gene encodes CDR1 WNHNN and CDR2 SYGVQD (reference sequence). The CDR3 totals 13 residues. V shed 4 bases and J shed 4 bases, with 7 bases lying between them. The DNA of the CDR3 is TGCGCCAGCAGTGCCTCTATCACCGGGGAGCTGTTTTTT. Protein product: CASSASITGELFF.

CDR3 residues: CASSYRGSQGEKLFF. The CDR3 coding sequence is TGTGCCAGCAGTTACCGAGGCAGCCAGGGTGAAAAACTGTTTTTT. This chain links TRBV6-5 with TRBJ1-4; possibly TRBD1 for D (5 bases). The CDR3 is made up of 15 amino acids. Germline V CDR1 and CDR2: MNHEY, SVGAGI. Trimming shortened V by 2 bases and J by 7 bases, and 14 bases separated the two germline ends.

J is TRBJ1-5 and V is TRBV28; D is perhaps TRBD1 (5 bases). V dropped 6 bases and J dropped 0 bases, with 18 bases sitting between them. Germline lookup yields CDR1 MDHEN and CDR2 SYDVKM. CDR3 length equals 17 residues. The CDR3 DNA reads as TGTGCCAGCAGCACGGACATTACTTACTATAGCAATCAGCCCCAGCATTTT. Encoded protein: CASSTDITYYSNQPQHF.

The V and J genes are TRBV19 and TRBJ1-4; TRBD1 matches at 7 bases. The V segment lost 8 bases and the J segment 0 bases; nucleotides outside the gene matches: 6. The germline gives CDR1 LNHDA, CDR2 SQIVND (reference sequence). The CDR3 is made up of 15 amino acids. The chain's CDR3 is CASRRTGATNEKLFF. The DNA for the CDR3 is TGTGCCAGTCGGCGTACAGGGGCAACTAATGAAAAACTGTTTTTT.

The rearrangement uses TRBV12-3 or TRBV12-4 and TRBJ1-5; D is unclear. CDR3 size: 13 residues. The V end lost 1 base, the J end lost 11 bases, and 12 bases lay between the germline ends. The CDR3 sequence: CASSLGGNNAQHF. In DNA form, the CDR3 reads TGTGCCAGCAGTTTAGGAGGAAACAACGCCCAGCATTTT.

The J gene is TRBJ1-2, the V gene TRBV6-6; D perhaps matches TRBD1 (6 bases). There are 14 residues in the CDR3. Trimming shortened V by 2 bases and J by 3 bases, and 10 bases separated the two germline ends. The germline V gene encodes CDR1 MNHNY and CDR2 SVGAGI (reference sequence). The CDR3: CASSYRDTHYGYTF. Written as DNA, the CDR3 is TGTGCCAGCAGTTACCGGGACACGCACTATGGCTACACCTTC.

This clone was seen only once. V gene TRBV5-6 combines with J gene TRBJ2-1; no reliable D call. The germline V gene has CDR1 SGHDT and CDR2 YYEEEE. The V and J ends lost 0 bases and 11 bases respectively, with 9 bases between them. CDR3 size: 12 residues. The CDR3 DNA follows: TGTGCCAGCAGCTTGGGCCGGGTCAAGCAGTTCTTC. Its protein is CASSLGRVKQFF.

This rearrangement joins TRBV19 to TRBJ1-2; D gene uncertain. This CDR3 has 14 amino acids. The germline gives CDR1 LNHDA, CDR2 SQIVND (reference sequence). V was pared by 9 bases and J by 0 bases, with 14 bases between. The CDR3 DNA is TGTGCCAGCACCCAAAGAGTTACTAACTATGGCTACACCTTC. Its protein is CASTQRVTNYGYTF.

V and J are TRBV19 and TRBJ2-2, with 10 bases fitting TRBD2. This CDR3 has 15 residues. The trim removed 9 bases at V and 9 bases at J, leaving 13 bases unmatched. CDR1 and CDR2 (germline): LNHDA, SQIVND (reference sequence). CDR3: CASSQAGGPIRELFF. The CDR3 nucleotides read TGTGCCAGCAGTCAAGCGGGGGGGCCAATTCGGGAGCTGTTTTTT.

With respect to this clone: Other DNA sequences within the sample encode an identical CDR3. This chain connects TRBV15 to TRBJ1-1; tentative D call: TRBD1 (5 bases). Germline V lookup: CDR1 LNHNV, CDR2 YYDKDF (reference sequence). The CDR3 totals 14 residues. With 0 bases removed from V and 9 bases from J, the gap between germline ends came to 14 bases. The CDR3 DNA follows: TGTGCCACCAGCAGAGATAGGGGCAGGTACCAAGCTTTCTTT. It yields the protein CATSRDRGRYQAFF.

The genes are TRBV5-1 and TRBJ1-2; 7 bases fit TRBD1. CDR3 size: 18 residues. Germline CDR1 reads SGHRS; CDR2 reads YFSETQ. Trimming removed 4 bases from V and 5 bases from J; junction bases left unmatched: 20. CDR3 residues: CASSPKYPTGVGPYGYTF. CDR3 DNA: TGCGCCAGCAGCCCGAAATATCCTACAGGGGTTGGGCCGTATGGCTACACCTTC.

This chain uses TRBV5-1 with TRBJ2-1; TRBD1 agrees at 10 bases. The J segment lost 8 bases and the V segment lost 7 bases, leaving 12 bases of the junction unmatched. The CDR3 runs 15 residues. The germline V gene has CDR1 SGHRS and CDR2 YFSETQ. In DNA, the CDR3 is TGCGCCAGCCACACAGGGACAGGGGAAGGGGATGAGCAGTTCTTC. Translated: CASHTGTGEGDEQFF.

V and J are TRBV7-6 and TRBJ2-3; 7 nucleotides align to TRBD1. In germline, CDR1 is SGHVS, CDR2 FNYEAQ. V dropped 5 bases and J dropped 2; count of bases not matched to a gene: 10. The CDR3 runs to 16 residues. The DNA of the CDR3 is TGTGCCAGCAGCCAACTACAGGGGCTAGTCACAGATACGCAGTATTTT. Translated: CASSQLQGLVTDTQYF. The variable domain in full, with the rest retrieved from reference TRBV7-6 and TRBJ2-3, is GAGVSQSPRYKVTKRGQDVALRCDPISGHVSLYWYRQALGQGPEFLTYFNYEAQQDKSGLPNDRFSAERPEGSISTLTIQRTEQRDSAMYRCASSQLQGLVTDTQYFGPGTRLTVL.

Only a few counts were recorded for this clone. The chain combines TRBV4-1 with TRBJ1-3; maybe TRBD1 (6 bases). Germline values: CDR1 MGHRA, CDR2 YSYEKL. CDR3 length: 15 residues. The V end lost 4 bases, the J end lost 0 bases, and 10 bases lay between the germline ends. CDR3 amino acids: CASSLDRNSGNTIYF. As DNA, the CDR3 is TGCGCCAGCAGCCTTGACAGGAACTCTGGAAACACCATATATTTT.

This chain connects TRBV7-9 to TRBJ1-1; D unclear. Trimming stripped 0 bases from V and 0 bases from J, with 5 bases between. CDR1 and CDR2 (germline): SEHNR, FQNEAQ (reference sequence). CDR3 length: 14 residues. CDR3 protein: CASSLATVNTEAFF. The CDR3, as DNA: TGTGCCAGCAGCTTAGCAACTGTGAACACTGAAGCTTTCTTT.

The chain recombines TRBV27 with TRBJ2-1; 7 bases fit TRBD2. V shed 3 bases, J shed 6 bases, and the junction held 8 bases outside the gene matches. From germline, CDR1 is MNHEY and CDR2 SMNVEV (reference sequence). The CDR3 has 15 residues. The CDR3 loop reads CASSFSHASGNEQFF. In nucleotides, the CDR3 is TGTGCCAGCAGTTTCAGTCACGCTAGCGGCAATGAGCAGTTCTTC.

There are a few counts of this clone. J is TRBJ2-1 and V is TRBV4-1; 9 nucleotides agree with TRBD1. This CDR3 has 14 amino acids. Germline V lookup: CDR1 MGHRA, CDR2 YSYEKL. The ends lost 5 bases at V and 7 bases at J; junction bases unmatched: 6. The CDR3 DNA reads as TGCGCCAGCAGCTACAGGACAGGGGAGAATGAGCAGTTCTTC. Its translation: CASSYRTGENEQFF.

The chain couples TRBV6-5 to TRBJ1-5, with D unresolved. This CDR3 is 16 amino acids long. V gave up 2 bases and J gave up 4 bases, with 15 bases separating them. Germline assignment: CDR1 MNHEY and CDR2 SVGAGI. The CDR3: CASSYGPGVQNQPQHF. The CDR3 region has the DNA TGTGCCAGCAGTTACGGGCCCGGGGTGCAAAATCAGCCCCAGCATTTT.

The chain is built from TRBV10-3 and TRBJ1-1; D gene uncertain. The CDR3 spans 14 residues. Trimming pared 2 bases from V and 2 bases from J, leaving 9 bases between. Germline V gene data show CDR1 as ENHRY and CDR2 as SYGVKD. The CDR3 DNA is TGTGCCATCAGTGAGGCTGGCAGAAACACTGAAGCTTTCTTT. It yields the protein CAISEAGRNTEAFF.

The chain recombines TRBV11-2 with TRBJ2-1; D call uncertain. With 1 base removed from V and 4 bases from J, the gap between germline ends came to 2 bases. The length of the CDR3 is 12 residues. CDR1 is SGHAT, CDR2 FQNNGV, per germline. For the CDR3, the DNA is TGTGCCAGCAGCTTAGCTTACAATGAGCAGTTCTTC. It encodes CASSLAYNEQFF.

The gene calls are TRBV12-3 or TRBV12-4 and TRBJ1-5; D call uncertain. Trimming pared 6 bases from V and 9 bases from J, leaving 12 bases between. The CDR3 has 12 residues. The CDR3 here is CASSLGEAPQHF. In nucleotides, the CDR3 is TGTGCCAGCAGCCTGGGAGAAGCGCCCCAGCATTTT.

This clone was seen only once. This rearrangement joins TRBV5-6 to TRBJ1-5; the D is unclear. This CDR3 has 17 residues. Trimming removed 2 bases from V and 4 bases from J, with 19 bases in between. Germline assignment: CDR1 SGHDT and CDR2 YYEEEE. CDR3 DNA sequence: TGTGCCAGCAGCTTAAAGGATCGACGGCGGGGAAATCAGCCCCAGCATTTT. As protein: CASSLKDRRRGNQPQHF.

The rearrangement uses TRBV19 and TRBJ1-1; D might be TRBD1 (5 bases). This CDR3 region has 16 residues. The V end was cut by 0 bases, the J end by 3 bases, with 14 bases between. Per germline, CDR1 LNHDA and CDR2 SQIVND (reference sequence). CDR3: CASSIDLSGRDTEAFF. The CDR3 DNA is TGTGCCAGTAGTATAGATCTATCCGGCAGGGACACTGAAGCTTTCTTT.

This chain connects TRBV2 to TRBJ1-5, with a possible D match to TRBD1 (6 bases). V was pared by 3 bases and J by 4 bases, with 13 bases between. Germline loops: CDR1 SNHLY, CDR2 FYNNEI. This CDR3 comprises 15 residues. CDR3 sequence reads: CASSEVRQVNQPQHF. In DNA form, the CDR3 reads TGTGCCAGCAGTGAGGTTCGACAGGTAAATCAGCCCCAGCATTTT.

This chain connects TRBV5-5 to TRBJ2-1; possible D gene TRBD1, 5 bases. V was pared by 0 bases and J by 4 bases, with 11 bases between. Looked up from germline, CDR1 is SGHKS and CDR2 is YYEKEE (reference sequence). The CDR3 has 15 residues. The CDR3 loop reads CASSLGLQGYNEQFF. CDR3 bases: TGTGCCAGCAGCTTGGGCCTCCAGGGTTACAATGAGCAGTTCTTC. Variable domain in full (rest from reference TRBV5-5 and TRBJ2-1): DAGVTQSPTHLIKTRGQQVTLRCSPISGHKSVSWYQQVLGQGPQFIFQYYEKEERGRGNFPDRFSARQFPNYSSELNVNALLLGDSALYLCASSLGLQGYNEQFFGPGTRLTVL.

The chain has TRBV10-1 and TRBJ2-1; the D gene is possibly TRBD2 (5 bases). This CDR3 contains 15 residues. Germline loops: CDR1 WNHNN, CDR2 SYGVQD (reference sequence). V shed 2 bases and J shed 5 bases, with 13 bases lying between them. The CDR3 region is CASSEGPRGNNEQFF. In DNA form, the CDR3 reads TGCGCCAGCAGTGAGGGTCCCAGAGGGAACAATGAGCAGTTCTTC.

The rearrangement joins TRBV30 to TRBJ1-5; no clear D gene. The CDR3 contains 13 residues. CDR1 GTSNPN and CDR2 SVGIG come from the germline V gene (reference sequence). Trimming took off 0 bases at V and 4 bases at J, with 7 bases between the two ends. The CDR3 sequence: CAWSVLGNQPQHF. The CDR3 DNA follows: TGTGCCTGGAGTGTACTCGGTAATCAGCCCCAGCATTTT.

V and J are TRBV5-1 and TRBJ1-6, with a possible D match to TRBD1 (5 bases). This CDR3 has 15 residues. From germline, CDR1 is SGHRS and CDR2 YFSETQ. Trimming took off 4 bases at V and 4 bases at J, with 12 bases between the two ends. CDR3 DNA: TGCGCCAGCAGCGCGGACACTGGATATAATTCACCCCTCCACTTT. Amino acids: CASSADTGYNSPLHF.

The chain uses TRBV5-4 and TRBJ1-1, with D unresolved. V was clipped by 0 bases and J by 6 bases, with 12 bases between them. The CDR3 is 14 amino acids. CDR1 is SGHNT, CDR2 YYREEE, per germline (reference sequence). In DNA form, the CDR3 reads TGTGCCAGCAGCTTGGAAGGAGGGAGGGCTGAAGCTTTCTTT. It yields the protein CASSLEGGRAEAFF.